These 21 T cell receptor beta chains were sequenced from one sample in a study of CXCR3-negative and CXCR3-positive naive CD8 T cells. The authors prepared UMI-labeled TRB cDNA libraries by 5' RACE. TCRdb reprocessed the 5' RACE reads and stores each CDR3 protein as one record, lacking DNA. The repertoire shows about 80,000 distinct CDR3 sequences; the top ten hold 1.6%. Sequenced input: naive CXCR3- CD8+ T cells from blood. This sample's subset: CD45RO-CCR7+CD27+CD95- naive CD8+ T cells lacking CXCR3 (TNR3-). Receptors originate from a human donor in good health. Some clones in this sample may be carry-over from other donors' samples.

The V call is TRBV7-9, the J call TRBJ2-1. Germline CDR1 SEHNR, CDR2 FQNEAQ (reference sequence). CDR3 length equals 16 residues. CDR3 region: CASSLSRTFSYNEQFF.

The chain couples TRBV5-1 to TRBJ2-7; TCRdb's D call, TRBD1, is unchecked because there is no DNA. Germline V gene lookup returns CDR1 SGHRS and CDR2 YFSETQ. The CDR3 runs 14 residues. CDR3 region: CASSLAQDRHEQYF.

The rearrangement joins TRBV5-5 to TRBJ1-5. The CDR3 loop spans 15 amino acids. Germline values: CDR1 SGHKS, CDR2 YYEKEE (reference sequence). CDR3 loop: CASSLGVYSNQPQHF.

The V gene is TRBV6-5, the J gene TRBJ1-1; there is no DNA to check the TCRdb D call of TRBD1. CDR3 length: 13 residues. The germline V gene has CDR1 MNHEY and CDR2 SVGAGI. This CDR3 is CASRMAGVTEAFF.

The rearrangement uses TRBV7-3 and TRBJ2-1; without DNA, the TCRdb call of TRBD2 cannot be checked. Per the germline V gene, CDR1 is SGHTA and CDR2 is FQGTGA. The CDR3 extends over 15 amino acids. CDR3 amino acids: CASSRGTSGYNEQFF.

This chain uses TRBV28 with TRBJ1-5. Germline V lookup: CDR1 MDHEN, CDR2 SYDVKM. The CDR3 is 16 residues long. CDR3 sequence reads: CASSPVVGRGNQPQHF.

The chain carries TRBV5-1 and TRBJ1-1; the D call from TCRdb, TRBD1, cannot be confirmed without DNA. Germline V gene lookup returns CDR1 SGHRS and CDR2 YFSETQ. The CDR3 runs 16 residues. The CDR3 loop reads CASSTEQGSLNTEAFF.

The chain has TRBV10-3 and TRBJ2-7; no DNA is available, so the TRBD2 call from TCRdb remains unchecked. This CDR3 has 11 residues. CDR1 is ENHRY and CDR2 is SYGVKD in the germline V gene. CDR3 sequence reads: CAISDAGEQYF.

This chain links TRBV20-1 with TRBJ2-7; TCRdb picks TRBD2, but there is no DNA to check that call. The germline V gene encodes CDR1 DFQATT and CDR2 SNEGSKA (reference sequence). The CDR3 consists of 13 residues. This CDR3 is CSASRDSGLEQYF.

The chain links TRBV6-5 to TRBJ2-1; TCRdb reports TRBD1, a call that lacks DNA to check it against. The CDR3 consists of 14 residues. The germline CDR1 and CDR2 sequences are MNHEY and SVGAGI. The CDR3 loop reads CASTGQLSYNEQFF.

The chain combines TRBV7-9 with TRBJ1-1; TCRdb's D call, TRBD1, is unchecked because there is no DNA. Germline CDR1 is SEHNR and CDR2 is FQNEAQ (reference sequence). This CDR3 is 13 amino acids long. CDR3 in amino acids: CASSAAGDTEAFF. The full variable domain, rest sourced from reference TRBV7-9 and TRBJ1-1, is DTGVSQNPRHKITKRGQNVTFRCDPISEHNRLYWYRQTLGQGPEFLTYFQNEAQLEKSRLLSDRFSAERPKGSFSTLEIQRTEQGDSAMYLCASSAAGDTEAFFGQGTRLTVV.

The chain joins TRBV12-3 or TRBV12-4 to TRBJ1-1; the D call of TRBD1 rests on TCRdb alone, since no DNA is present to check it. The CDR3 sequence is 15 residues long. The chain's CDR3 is CASSTGAGRMAEAFF.

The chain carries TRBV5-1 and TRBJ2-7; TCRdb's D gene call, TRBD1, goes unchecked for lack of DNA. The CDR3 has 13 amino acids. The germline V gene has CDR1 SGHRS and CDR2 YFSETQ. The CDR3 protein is CASRGESSYEQYF.

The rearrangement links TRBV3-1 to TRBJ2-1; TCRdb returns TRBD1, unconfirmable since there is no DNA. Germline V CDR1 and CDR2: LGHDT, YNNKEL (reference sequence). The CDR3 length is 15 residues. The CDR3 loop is CASSQATPGQNEQFF.

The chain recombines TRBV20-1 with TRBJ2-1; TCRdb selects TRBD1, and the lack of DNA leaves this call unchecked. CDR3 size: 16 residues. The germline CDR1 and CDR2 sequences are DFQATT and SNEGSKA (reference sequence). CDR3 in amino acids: CSARDRGGVSYNEQFF.

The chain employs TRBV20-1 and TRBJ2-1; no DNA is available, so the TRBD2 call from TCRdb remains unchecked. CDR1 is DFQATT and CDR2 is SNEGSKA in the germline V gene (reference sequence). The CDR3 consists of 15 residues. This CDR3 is CSARLAGKPYNEQFF.

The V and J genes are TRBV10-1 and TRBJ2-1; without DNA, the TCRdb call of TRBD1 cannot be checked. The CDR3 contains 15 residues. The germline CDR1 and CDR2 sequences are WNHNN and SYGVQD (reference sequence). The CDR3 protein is CASSEENLGANEQFF.

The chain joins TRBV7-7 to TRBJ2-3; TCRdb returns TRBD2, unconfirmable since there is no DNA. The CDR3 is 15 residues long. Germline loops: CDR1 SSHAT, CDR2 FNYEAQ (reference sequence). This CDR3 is CASSLEERETDTQYF.

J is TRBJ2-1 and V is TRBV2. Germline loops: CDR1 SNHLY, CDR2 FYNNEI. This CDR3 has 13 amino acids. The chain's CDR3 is CASRRFSYNEQFF. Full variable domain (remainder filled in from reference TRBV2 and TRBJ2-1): EPEVTQTPSHQVTQMGQEVILRCVPISNHLYFYWYRQILGQKVEFLVSFYNNEISEKSEIFDDQFSVERPDGSNFTLKIRSTKLEDSAMYFCASRRFSYNEQFFGPGTRLTVL.

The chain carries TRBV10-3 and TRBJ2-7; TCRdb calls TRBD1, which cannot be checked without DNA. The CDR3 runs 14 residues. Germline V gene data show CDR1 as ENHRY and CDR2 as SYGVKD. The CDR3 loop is CAISPGPPPSEQYF.

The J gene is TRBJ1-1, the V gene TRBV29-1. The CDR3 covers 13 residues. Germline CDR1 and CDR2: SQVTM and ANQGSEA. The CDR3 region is CSAQTTTSTEAFF.